Sequencing of this T cell receptor beta chain was carried out in a study of cytomegalovirus exposure and HLA in healthy donors. This clone was counted between two and nine times. The antigen is not known. General observations from the study: There were a few CMV-associated chains whose specificity for CMV antigens was confirmed in vitro.

The CDR3 totals 13 residues. V lost 1 base and J lost 2, with 6 bases in between. Germline V gives CDR1 SGHDT, CDR2 YYEEEE. Vbeta (60) and Jbeta (13) primers were used in the PCR. TCRdb keeps only in-frame clones here, not all; method: immunoSEQ multiplex PCR. Of some 140,000 clones listed, 80% are singletons. The receptor's source is a woman in her 40s in good health and CMV-seropositive. The V and J genes are TRBV5-6 and TRBJ1-1, with no clear D. The sample was PBMCs. CDR3 in amino acids: CASSLTPNTEAFF. CDR3 DNA sequence: TGTGCCAGCAGCTTGACACCCAACACTGAAGCTTTCTTT.